The text below deals with one TCR beta chain. Assay: immunoSEQ multiplex PCR; the TCRdb copy retains only in-frame clones and omits some. The sample lists around 30,000 clones, 60% to 85% occurring once. The CDR3 has 13 amino acids. CDR1 and CDR2 (germline): SGHTA, FQGNSA. V was pared by 5 bases and J by 5 bases, with 12 bases between. This record comes from a study of a mutant IDH1 vaccine in newly diagnosed glioma. Overall study context: Before enrollment, the patients had been treated with radiotherapy alone, temozolomide alone, or both together. Most of them had received both.

The sample's time point: baseline, week 1 (first vaccination visit). Treatment reported: pre-vaccination baseline after standard-of-care therapy. This clonotype originated in a man aged 45-60 years with glioma. Some clones in this sample may be carry-over from other donors' samples. This specimen was peripheral blood mononuclear cells (PBMCs), taken from a glioma patient treated with radiotherapy, temozolomide or both. This chain links TRBV7-2 with TRBJ2-5, with D unresolved. In DNA form, the CDR3 reads TGTGCCAGCAGCAAGGACCCTCGTGAGACCCAGTACTTC. Its translation is CASSKDPRETQYF.